This TCR beta chain emerged from a study of blood T cell repertoires in COVID-19. The CDR3 runs to 14 residues. V was clipped by 1 base and J by 1 base, with 5 bases between them. In germline, CDR1 is LNHNV, CDR2 YYDKDF (reference sequence). The protocol was immunoSEQ multiplex PCR, while the TCRdb copy is restricted to in-frame clones and leaves out a portion. The table lists 65,000 to 95,000 clones, roughly 90% of them singletons, with around 12% in the top ten. This sequence was found in a man in his 70s with active or convalescent COVID-19. Sequencing was carried out using peripheral blood. The V gene is TRBV15, the J gene TRBJ1-3; D ambiguous. CDR3 protein: CATSRVYSGNTIYF. As DNA, the CDR3 is TGTGCCACCAGCAGAGTCTATTCTGGAAACACCATATATTTT.